These 23 T cell receptor beta chains were sequenced from one sample in a study of T cell repertoires in cytomegalovirus infection. No antigen has been assigned to these receptors. One entry per CDR3 protein, called by TCRdb with MiXCR from the reads. The sample shows approximately 25,000 distinct CDR3 sequences, about a fifth of them seen only once. The material sequenced was CD8+ T cells from cultured PBMCs, taken from culture after CMV antigen stimulation. The receptors were gathered from a human donor in good health (CMV status not recorded). Some clones in this sample may be carry-over from other donors' samples.

This clonotype has a handful of counts. The rearrangement uses TRBV6-2 or TRBV6-3 and TRBJ1-2, with a possible D match to TRBD1 (5 bases). Trimming removed 2 bases at V and 3 bases at J, with 13 bases between. The CDR3 totals 15 residues. The germline V gene encodes CDR1 MNHEY and CDR2 SVGEGT. This CDR3 is CASSYTLGADYGYTF. CDR3 DNA: TGTGCCAGCAGTTACACGCTTGGGGCCGACTATGGCTACACCTTC.

The chain has TRBV27 and TRBJ2-2, with TRBD2 matching 10 bases. Germline lookup yields CDR1 MNHEY and CDR2 SMNVEV (reference sequence). With 2 bases clipped from V and 4 bases from J, the junction kept 4 bases outside the gene matches. The CDR3 extends over 16 amino acids. The CDR3 loop is CASSLRPSGGTGELFF. DNA of the CDR3: TGTGCCAGCAGTTTACGGCCTAGCGGGGGCACCGGGGAGCTGTTTTTT.

This clonotype was detected only a few times. The rearrangement uses TRBV7-9 and TRBJ1-5; no clear D gene. Germline CDR1 SEHNR, CDR2 FQNEAQ (reference sequence). The V end lost 1 base, the J end lost 5 bases, and 9 bases lay between the germline ends. The CDR3 runs to 14 residues. The CDR3 reads CASSLGRGDQPQHF. The DNA for the CDR3 is TGTGCCAGCAGCTTAGGCCGCGGGGATCAGCCCCAGCATTTT.

This chain joins TRBV7-6 and TRBJ2-1, with D perhaps matching TRBD1 or TRBD2 (7 bases each). This CDR3 has 14 amino acids. Trimming removed 3 bases from V and 8 bases from J, with 14 bases in between. The germline gives CDR1 SGHVS, CDR2 FNYEAQ. CDR3 DNA sequence: TGTGCCAGCAGCTTTAACAGGGGAGGGGATGAGCAGTTCTTC. Protein product: CASSFNRGGDEQFF.

The table lists this clonotype with a few counts. The chain has TRBV19 and TRBJ2-1, with D perhaps matching TRBD2 (5 bases). The CDR3 has 12 amino acids. The germline gives CDR1 LNHDA, CDR2 SQIVND (reference sequence). The V end lost 3 bases, the J end lost 5 bases, and 5 bases lay between the germline ends. The CDR3 DNA follows: TGTGCCAGTAGTATGGGAGACAATGAGCAGTTCTTC. This encodes CASSMGDNEQFF.

This chain connects TRBV5-4 to TRBJ1-1; 10 bases map to TRBD1. The J segment lost 6 bases and the V segment lost 7 bases, leaving 0 bases of the junction unmatched. The germline V gene encodes CDR1 SGHNT and CDR2 YYREEE (reference sequence). This CDR3 contains 11 residues. Here the CDR3 reads CASGQGAEAFF. The CDR3 region has the DNA TGTGCCAGCGGACAGGGGGCTGAAGCTTTCTTT.

The chain employs TRBV7-6 and TRBJ1-5, with 9 bases fitting TRBD1. Germline values: CDR1 SGHVS, CDR2 FNYEAQ. The V gene end was trimmed by 5 bases and the J gene end by 4 bases; junction bases not matched to a gene: 9. The CDR3 runs 16 residues. The CDR3 loop is CASSPDSGTGNQPQHF. The CDR3 nucleotides are TGTGCCAGCAGCCCGGACAGCGGGACAGGGAATCAGCCCCAGCATTTT.

The V call is TRBV6-2 or TRBV6-3, the J call TRBJ2-1, with 7 bases identical to TRBD1. Per the germline V gene, CDR1 is MNHEY and CDR2 is SVGEGT. The CDR3 is 14 amino acids. V shed 5 bases and J 3 bases; nucleotides not matched to a gene: 4. The chain's CDR3 is CASSKTGYYNEQFF. The CDR3 DNA sequence: TGTGCCAGCAGTAAGACAGGGTACTACAATGAGCAGTTCTTC.

The table lists this clonotype with a few counts. V usage is TRBV2 and J usage is TRBJ2-5; 13 nucleotides align to TRBD2. CDR1 is SNHLY and CDR2 is FYNNEI in the germline V gene. The CDR3 runs to 17 residues. After removal of 8 bases from V and 4 bases from J, the junction contained 13 bases not matched to a gene. The DNA for the CDR3 is TGTGCCAGCGGGTCCGGACTAGCGGGGGTCGGGCGAGAGACCCAGTACTTC. Protein: CASGSGLAGVGRETQYF.

This clonotype was seen many times. J is TRBJ1-1 and V is TRBV4-1, with 10 bases matching TRBD1. CDR3 size: 17 residues. Per germline, CDR1 MGHRA and CDR2 YSYEKL. Trimming at V came to 4 bases and at J to 2 bases, leaving 10 bases not matched to a gene. Here the CDR3 DNA reads TGCGCCAGCAGCCCCCGGGACAGGGGAATTTTAAACACTGAAGCTTTCTTT. Residues: CASSPRDRGILNTEAFF.

This clonotype was seen a few times. The gene calls are TRBV4-3 and TRBJ2-2; possibly TRBD1 or TRBD2 for D (5 bases each). Germline V lookup: CDR1 LGHNA, CDR2 YSLEER. The CDR3 contains 17 residues. V was clipped by 2 bases and J by 4 bases, with 17 bases between them. The CDR3 sequence: CASSQFEGPDFTGELFF. For the CDR3, the DNA is TGCGCCAGCAGCCAATTTGAGGGGCCAGACTTCACCGGGGAGCTGTTTTTT.

This chain joins TRBV19 and TRBJ1-5; D call uncertain. The CDR3 totals 14 residues. Trimming took off 5 bases at V and 0 bases at J, with 8 bases between the two ends. The germline CDR1 and CDR2 sequences are LNHDA and SQIVND (reference sequence). The CDR3 region has the DNA TGTGCCAGTAGTGAGAGATATAGCAATCAGCCCCAGCATTTT. Protein sequence: CASSERYSNQPQHF.

This chain's CDR3 is CASSSKIRDPTDTQYF. Written as DNA, the CDR3 is TGTGCCAGCAGTTCAAAAATTAGGGACCCGACAGATACGCAGTATTTT. This chain connects TRBV27 to TRBJ2-3; D tentatively reads TRBD1 or TRBD2 (5 bases each). The germline V gene has CDR1 MNHEY and CDR2 SMNVEV (reference sequence). V dropped 4 bases and J dropped 3 bases, with 17 bases sitting between them. The CDR3 consists of 16 residues.

This clonotype was picked up a small number of times. The V gene is TRBV29-1, the J gene TRBJ2-7; 10 bases fit TRBD1. Germline CDR1 and CDR2: SQVTM and ANQGSEA. With V trimmed by 5 bases and J by 2 bases, 6 bases remained unmatched. The CDR3 runs 14 residues. In DNA form, the CDR3 reads TGCAGCGTTAGCCGGGACAGGGGAACCTACGAGCAGTACTTC. Translated: CSVSRDRGTYEQYF.

The gene calls are TRBV9 and TRBJ2-7; possibly TRBD1 for D (6 bases). The CDR3 extends over 14 amino acids. V was cut by 3 bases and J by 8 bases, with 18 bases left in between. CDR1 and CDR2 from the germline V gene are SGDLS and YYNGEE. The CDR3, as DNA: TGTGCCAGCAGCGCAGGGGCCTCTGGGTACAAGCAGTACTTC. Translated, it gives CASSAGASGYKQYF.

The chain is built from TRBV20-1 and TRBJ1-5, with 10 bases lining up with TRBD1. The CDR3 is 16 amino acids. Germline loops: CDR1 DFQATT, CDR2 SNEGSKA (reference sequence). With V trimmed by 6 bases and J by 5 bases, 13 bases remained unmatched. The CDR3 nucleotides read TGCAGTGCGCCGGGACAGGGGATTTTCCCAGATCAGCCCCAGCATTTT. As protein: CSAPGQGIFPDQPQHF.

This chain links TRBV4-1 with TRBJ1-1, with a tentative D call TRBD1 (6 bases). Germline values: CDR1 MGHRA, CDR2 YSYEKL. The CDR3 has 13 amino acids. V lost 6 bases and J lost 5, with 13 bases in between. The CDR3 DNA follows: TGCGCCAGCAGGGTGGGGGCGAGGACTGAAGCTTTCTTT. Translating gives CASRVGARTEAFF.

This clonotype was detected a few times. The chain links TRBV4-2 to TRBJ1-1, with 9 bases matching TRBD1. Germline assignment: CDR1 LGHNA and CDR2 YNFKEQ. Trimming took 2 bases from V and 5 from J; bases not matched to a gene: 3. CDR3 length equals 14 residues. CDR3 DNA sequence: TGTGCCAGCAGCCAACCGGGACAGGGAACTGAAGCTTTCTTT. Its protein product is CASSQPGQGTEAFF.

This clonotype was seen ten or more times. The chain combines TRBV6-2 or TRBV6-3 with TRBJ2-7; 7 nucleotides match TRBD1. The ends lost 0 bases at V and 3 bases at J; junction bases unmatched: 2. The CDR3 spans 14 residues. Germline V gene sequence: CDR1 MNHEY, CDR2 SVGEGT. The CDR3 nucleotides are TGTGCCAGCAGTTACTCTCAGGGGGACTACGAGCAGTACTTC. Amino acid sequence: CASSYSQGDYEQYF.

This clonotype occurred a few times. The rearrangement joins TRBV7-2 to TRBJ1-2; D is undetermined. Germline V gene data show CDR1 as SGHTA and CDR2 as FQGNSA. This CDR3 spans 15 amino acids. Trimming cost V 5 bases and J 0 bases, with 13 bases left between them. The CDR3 loop reads CASSKGLGTNYGYTF. CDR3 sequence (DNA): TGTGCCAGCAGCAAGGGTTTAGGAACTAACTATGGCTACACCTTC.

This clonotype was seen a few times. The V gene is TRBV29-1, the J gene TRBJ2-3; tentative D call: TRBD2 (6 bases). Germline CDR1 is SQVTM and CDR2 is ANQGSEA. V was shortened by 2 bases and J by 0 bases, with 6 bases between the two germline ends. The CDR3 contains 13 residues. CDR3 region: CSVESGSTDTQYF. The CDR3 nucleotides are TGCAGCGTTGAAAGCGGGAGCACAGATACGCAGTATTTT.

This clonotype was seen many times. CDR3 sequence (DNA): TGTGCCAGTCAATACGGAATCAATCAGCCCCAGCATTTT. Translated: CASQYGINQPQHF. The rearrangement links TRBV7-2 to TRBJ1-5; D not certain. Trimming stripped 9 bases from V and 3 bases from J, with 12 bases between. The CDR3 has 13 residues. From germline, CDR1 is SGHTA and CDR2 FQGNSA.

Of note for this clonotype: One end of the junction does not line up with germline, which may come from a read error. The chain has TRBV5-4 and TRBJ2-1, with a possible D match to TRBD1 (5 bases). CDR1 is SGHNT and CDR2 is YYREEE in the germline V gene (reference sequence). The CDR3 has 12 residues. CDR3 DNA: TGTGCCAGCAGTTTGGCTACAGGAGAGCAGTTCTTC. Translation gives CASSLATGEQFF.